The rows below give T cell receptor beta chains drawn from one sample of a study of beta chain features in type 1 diabetes. The repertoire was sequenced with immunoSEQ multiplex PCR; TCRdb's copy has only in-frame clones and lacks some. The profile shows 550,000 to 850,000 clones, around 15% of them singletons. The sample consisted of naive CD4+ T cells from blood. Receptor source: a man between 18 and 29 years old with type 1 diabetes. Both conserved end residues are part of each CDR3. A D gene is named only where the DNA matches it firmly. The size field is filled for only some rows; it gives once, few, many or a size class.

CDR3 length: 15; clone size: -; D gene: -; J gene: TRBJ2-5; V gene: TRBV11-3; CDR3 DNA: TGTGCCAGCAGCGATAGGAGGGGAACCCAAGAGACCCAGTACTTC; CDR3 protein: CASSDRRGTQETQYF
CDR3 length: 13; clone size: -; D gene: -; J gene: TRBJ1-2; V gene: TRBV13; CDR3 DNA: TGTGCCAGCAGCTTCAGGGTTTCCTATGGCTACACCTTC; CDR3 protein: CASSFRVSYGYTF
CDR3 length: 14; clone size: -; D gene: -; J gene: TRBJ1-1; V gene: TRBV15; CDR3 DNA: TGTGCCACCAGCAGAGCAGAGATGAACACTGAAGCTTTCTTT; CDR3 protein: CATSRAEMNTEAFF
CDR3 length: 13; clone size: -; D gene: TRBD1; J gene: TRBJ1-1; V gene: TRBV7-9; CDR3 DNA: TGTGCCAGCAGCCAAACAGGGGACACTGAAGCTTTCTTT; CDR3 protein: CASSQTGDTEAFF
CDR3 length: 19; clone size: -; D gene: -; J gene: TRBJ2-2; V gene: TRBV11-2; CDR3 DNA: TGTGCCAGCAGCTTAAAACGAAGGGCCGACAGGCCTCGGACCGGGGAGCTGTTTTTT; CDR3 protein: CASSLKRRADRPRTGELFF
CDR3 length: 13; clone size: -; D gene: -; J gene: TRBJ1-5; V gene: TRBV6-5; CDR3 DNA: TGTGCCAGCAGTTACTATAGCAATCAGCCCCAGCATTTT; CDR3 protein: CASSYYSNQPQHF
CDR3 length: 12; clone size: few; D gene: TRBD1; J gene: TRBJ2-7; V gene: TRBV6-5; CDR3 DNA: TGTGCCAGCAGTTCCGTTCCGGGACAGGGGGTCTTC; CDR3 protein: CASSSVPGQGVF
CDR3 length: 14; clone size: few; D gene: TRBD1; J gene: TRBJ2-2; V gene: TRBV7-9; CDR3 DNA: TGTGCCAGCAACGACAGGGGGAACACCGGGGAGCTGTTTTTT; CDR3 protein: CASNDRGNTGELFF
CDR3 length: 14; clone size: few; D gene: TRBD1; J gene: TRBJ1-2; V gene: TRBV28; CDR3 DNA: TGTGCCAGCAGGGGGGACAGGGAGGACTATGGCTACACCTTC; CDR3 protein: CASRGDREDYGYTF
CDR3 length: 15; clone size: few; D gene: -; J gene: TRBJ1-2; V gene: TRBV7-2; CDR3 DNA: TGTGCCAGCAGCTTAGTCCTGGAGGGGATGTATGGCTACACCTTC; CDR3 protein: CASSLVLEGMYGYTF
CDR3 length: 12; clone size: -; D gene: -; J gene: TRBJ1-1; V gene: TRBV2; CDR3 DNA: TGTGCCAGCAGACCGGGACACTTTGAAGCTTTCTTT; CDR3 protein: CASRPGHFEAFF
CDR3 length: 10; clone size: few; D gene: -; J gene: TRBJ1-1; V gene: TRBV29-1; CDR3 DNA: TGCAGCGTTGTCCCACAGCTGGCTTTCTTT; CDR3 protein: CSVVPQLAFF
CDR3 length: 16; clone size: few; D gene: -; J gene: TRBJ1-2; V gene: TRBV5-1; CDR3 DNA: TGCGCCAGCAGCTTGGGGACCTTCCAAGGCAACTATGGCTACACCTTC; CDR3 protein: CASSLGTFQGNYGYTF
CDR3 length: 16; clone size: -; D gene: TRBD1; J gene: TRBJ2-7; V gene: TRBV6-5; CDR3 DNA: TGTGCCAGCAGTTCCCTCCGCCGGGACAGGATATACGAGCAGTACTTC; CDR3 protein: CASSSLRRDRIYEQYF
CDR3 length: 13; clone size: -; D gene: TRBD1; J gene: TRBJ1-6; V gene: TRBV19; CDR3 DNA: TGTGCCAGTAGTATCCAGGGGGATTCACCCCTCCACTTT; CDR3 protein: CASSIQGDSPLHF
CDR3 length: 14; clone size: few; D gene: TRBD1; J gene: TRBJ2-7; V gene: TRBV6-5; CDR3 DNA: TGTGCCAGCAGTAAAGGGACAGGGGTCGGGGAGCAGTACTTC; CDR3 protein: CASSKGTGVGEQYF
CDR3 length: 17; clone size: few; D gene: -; J gene: TRBJ2-3; V gene: TRBV10-1; CDR3 DNA: TGCGCCAGCAGTGCGGGTATAGGGGGACCGAGCACAGATACGCAGTATTTT; CDR3 protein: CASSAGIGGPSTDTQYF
CDR3 length: 15; clone size: -; D gene: -; J gene: TRBJ1-1; V gene: TRBV6-1; CDR3 DNA: TGTGCCAGCAGTGAAAGGAATGGGCCGAGGACTGAAGCTTTCTTT; CDR3 protein: CASSERNGPRTEAFF
CDR3 length: 15; clone size: -; D gene: -; J gene: TRBJ2-1; V gene: TRBV5-4; CDR3 DNA: TGTGCCAGCAGCTTGGCCGTAACAGACTACAATGAGCAGTTCTTC; CDR3 protein: CASSLAVTDYNEQFF
CDR3 length: 12; clone size: -; D gene: -; J gene: TRBJ2-1; V gene: TRBV5-6; CDR3 DNA: TGTGCCAGCAGCCTGGACTCCAATGAGCAGTTCTTC; CDR3 protein: CASSLDSNEQFF
CDR3 length: 13; clone size: few; D gene: -; J gene: TRBJ2-5; V gene: TRBV7-9; CDR3 DNA: TGTGCCAGCAATAGCGGCAACCAAGAGACCCAGTACTTC; CDR3 protein: CASNSGNQETQYF
CDR3 length: 13; clone size: -; D gene: TRBD1; J gene: TRBJ2-7; V gene: TRBV30; CDR3 DNA: TGTGCCTGGAGTGGACAGGGGGCAGGGGAGCAGTACTTC; CDR3 protein: CAWSGQGAGEQYF
CDR3 length: 14; clone size: -; D gene: -; J gene: TRBJ2-5; V gene: TRBV29-1; CDR3 DNA: TGCAGCGTTTCAGTCGGGGGGCCTGGAGAGACCCAGTACTTC; CDR3 protein: CSVSVGGPGETQYF
CDR3 length: 12; clone size: -; D gene: -; J gene: TRBJ2-5; V gene: TRBV11-3; CDR3 DNA: TGTGCCAGCAGCCCACGCCTGGAGACCCAGTACTTC; CDR3 protein: CASSPRLETQYF
CDR3 length: 15; clone size: few; D gene: TRBD1; J gene: TRBJ1-4; V gene: TRBV15; CDR3 DNA: TGTGCCACCAGAGGCTCGGGACAGTTTAATGAAAAACTGTTTTTT; CDR3 protein: CATRGSGQFNEKLFF
CDR3 length: 15; clone size: -; D gene: TRBD2; J gene: TRBJ2-2; V gene: TRBV7-9; CDR3 DNA: TGTGCCAGCAGCCTAAGGGACTACCCCACCGGGGAGCTGTTTTTT; CDR3 protein: CASSLRDYPTGELFF